Listed below are T cell receptor beta chains from one sample, sequenced in a study of T-cell reconstitution after alpha-beta-depleted transplantation in children. From the PCR reads, TCRdb called clonotypes with MiXCR, one entry per CDR3 protein. Found here are just over 950,000 distinct CDR3 sequences, 25% to 30% of them singletons; the top ten hold roughly 28%. The starting material was PBMCs, mostly from graft donor cells, obtained 360 days after TCRalphabeta/CD19-depleted stem cell transplant. The receptors derive from a boy in the first two years of life who had a stem cell transplant for SCID, so the T cells may come from the graft donor. Both conserved end residues are part of each CDR3. The D gene is left open where the match is weak. Size tells how often a clone was seen (once, few, many) or the class of an expanded clone, and some rows leave it out.

cdr3_aa cdr3_nt j_call clone_size d_call v_call
CAISTRPNRIYEQYF TGTGCCATCAGTACCAGGCCTAATCGTATTTACGAGCAGTACTTC TRBJ2-7 once - TRBV10-3
CATSRGGIGANVLTF TGTGCCACCAGCAGAGGGGGTATTGGGGCCAACGTCCTGACTTTC TRBJ2-6 few - TRBV15
CASTPGLAGSYEQYF TGTGCCAGCACCCCGGGACTAGCGGGTTCCTACGAGCAGTACTTC TRBJ2-7 few TRBD2 TRBV28
CASSPAGTASNYGYTF TGTGCCAGCAGCCCCGCGGGGACAGCCTCTAACTATGGCTACACCTTC TRBJ1-2 few TRBD1 TRBV7-8
CSARRVGGMVPGEQFF TGCAGTGCTCGAAGAGTCGGGGGTATGGTGCCGGGTGAGCAGTTCTTC TRBJ2-1 - - TRBV20-1
CASSHERGWGNEQFF TGCGCCAGCAGTCATGAGCGGGGATGGGGCAATGAGCAGTTCTTC TRBJ2-1 - TRBD2 TRBV4-3
CASSPRGVGAYNEQFF TGTGCCAGCAGCCCCCGCGGGGTAGGGGCCTACAATGAGCAGTTCTTC TRBJ2-1 few - TRBV9
CASSFTGWWNTGELFF TGTGCCAGCAGCTTTACAGGGTGGTGGAACACCGGGGAGCTGTTTTTT TRBJ2-2 - - TRBV11-3
CATSRESRPQYF TGTGCCACCAGCAGAGAGTCACGTCCTCAGTACTTC TRBJ2-4 few - TRBV15
CASSLADTSFYEQYF TGCGCCAGCAGCTTGGCGGACACCTCTTTCTACGAGCAGTACTTC TRBJ2-7 - - TRBV5-1
CASSFGKDTEAFF TGCGCCAGCAGTTTCGGAAAAGACACTGAAGCTTTCTTT TRBJ1-1 - - TRBV5-1
CASSVTGGDEKLFF TGTGCCAGCAGTGTAACAGGGGGGGATGAAAAACTGTTTTTT TRBJ1-4 - TRBD1 TRBV13
CASSPGGGDKREQFF TGTGCCAGCAGCCCAGGAGGGGGGGACAAACGGGAGCAGTTCTTC TRBJ2-1 few - TRBV7-2
CASKEKRRPSSYNEQFF TGTGCCAGCAAAGAAAAACGGCGCCCCAGCTCCTACAATGAGCAGTTCTTC TRBJ2-1 few - TRBV21-1
CASSLSALLSYEQYF TGTGCCAGCAGTTTATCGGCCCTCTTATCCTACGAGCAGTACTTC TRBJ2-7 few - TRBV27
CAIWQVYGYTF TGTGCCATCTGGCAGGTCTATGGCTACACCTTC TRBJ1-2 few - TRBV10-3
CASSPQAGGYNEQFF TGTGCCAGCAGTCCCCAAGCGGGGGGGTACAATGAGCAGTTCTTC TRBJ2-1 once TRBD2 TRBV27
CATSDQGPGQGKETQYF TGTGCCACCAGTGATCAAGGTCCGGGACAGGGGAAAGAGACCCAGTACTTC TRBJ2-5 - TRBD1 TRBV24-1
CASSLAPHFYEQFF TGTGCCAGCAGCTTAGCGCCGCATTTTTATGAGCAGTTCTTC TRBJ2-1 few - TRBV7-2
CASSQEEGAAYEQYF TGTGCCAGCAGCCAAGAAGAGGGTGCGGCCTACGAGCAGTACTTC TRBJ2-7 once - TRBV3-1
CSARDLRGPPDTQYF TGCAGTGCTAGAGATTTGCGGGGGCCGCCAGATACGCAGTATTTT TRBJ2-3 few - TRBV20-1
CASSLAFREDWNEQFF TGTGCCAGCAGTTTAGCTTTCAGGGAAGATTGGAATGAGCAGTTCTTC TRBJ2-1 - - TRBV12-3/TRBV12-4
CSAPSQGSEQFF TGCAGTGCCCCCAGTCAAGGAAGTGAGCAGTTCTTC TRBJ2-1 many - TRBV20-1
CASSPLAGPYQETQYF TGTGCCAGCAGTCCCCTGGCAGGGCCCTACCAAGAGACCCAGTACTTC TRBJ2-5 few - TRBV3-1
CASSSQGAATTGELFF TGCGCCAGCAGCTCACAGGGGGCCGCGACCACCGGGGAGCTGTTTTTT TRBJ2-2 few TRBD1 TRBV5-1
CASSQGPQGAYEQYF TGTGCCAGCAGCCAAGGGCCACAGGGCGCCTACGAGCAGTACTTC TRBJ2-7 few - TRBV3-1
CSVVGPGRTSGGTDTQYF TGCAGCGTTGTGGGCCCGGGGAGGACTAGCGGGGGAACAGATACGCAGTATTTT TRBJ2-3 - TRBD2 TRBV29-1
CSAPLAGGLTDTQYF TGCAGTGCCCCACTAGCGGGGGGTCTCACAGATACGCAGTATTTT TRBJ2-3 few TRBD2 TRBV20-1
CASSLEGGLPTGELFF TGTGCCAGCAGCTTAGAGGGGGGGCTTCCTACCGGGGAGCTGTTTTTT TRBJ2-2 - - TRBV7-8
CATSDYRARTTQETQYF TGTGCCACCAGTGACTACAGGGCACGCACTACTCAAGAGACCCAGTACTTC TRBJ2-5 - - TRBV24-1
CASSPWTGGDYNEQFF TGTGCCAGCAGTCCATGGACAGGGGGGGATTACAATGAGCAGTTCTTC TRBJ2-1 few TRBD1 TRBV12-3/TRBV12-4
CASTDRSSYNEQFF TGTGCCAGCACGGACAGAAGCTCCTACAATGAGCAGTTCTTC TRBJ2-1 few - TRBV6-1
CASGPQETQYF TGTGCCAGCGGACCCCAAGAGACCCAGTACTTC TRBJ2-5 few - TRBV6-2/TRBV6-3
CASSLGLGTRTVDLTDTQYF TGTGCCAGCAGCTTAGGTCTAGGAACCCGGACAGTGGATCTCACAGATACGCAGTATTTT TRBJ2-3 - - TRBV11-1
CASTLDRESETQYF TGCGCCAGCACCCTCGACAGGGAATCGGAGACCCAGTACTTC TRBJ2-5 - TRBD1 TRBV5-1
CSASEKLWETQYF TGCAGTGCTAGTGAGAAGCTTTGGGAGACCCAGTACTTC TRBJ2-5 - - TRBV20-1